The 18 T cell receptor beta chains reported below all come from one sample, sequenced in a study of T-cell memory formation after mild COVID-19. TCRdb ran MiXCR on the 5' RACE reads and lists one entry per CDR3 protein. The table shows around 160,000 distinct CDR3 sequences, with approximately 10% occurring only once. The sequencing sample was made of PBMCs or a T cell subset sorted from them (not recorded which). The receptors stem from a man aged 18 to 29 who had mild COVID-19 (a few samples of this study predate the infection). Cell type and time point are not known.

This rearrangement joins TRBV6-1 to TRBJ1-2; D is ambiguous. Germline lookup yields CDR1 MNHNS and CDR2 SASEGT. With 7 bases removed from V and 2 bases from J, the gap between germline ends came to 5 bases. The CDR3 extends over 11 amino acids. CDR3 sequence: CASTANYGYTF. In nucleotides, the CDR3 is TGTGCCAGCACTGCCAACTATGGCTACACCTTC.

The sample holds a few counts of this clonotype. In DNA, the CDR3 is TGTGCCAGCAGCTTCAAGGAGCCCAATGAGCAGTTCTTC. As protein: CASSFKEPNEQFF. The chain employs TRBV7-9 and TRBJ2-1; D is unresolved. CDR1 is SEHNR and CDR2 is FQNEAQ in the germline V gene (reference sequence). Trimming left V 3 bases short and J 6 bases short, with 9 bases between. The CDR3 is 13 amino acids.

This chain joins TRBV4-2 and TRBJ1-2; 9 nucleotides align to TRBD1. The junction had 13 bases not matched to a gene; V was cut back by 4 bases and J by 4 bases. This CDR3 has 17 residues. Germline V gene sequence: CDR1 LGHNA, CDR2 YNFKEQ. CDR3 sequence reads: CASSPNPNRQGVYGYTF. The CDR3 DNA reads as TGTGCCAGCAGCCCAAACCCGAATAGACAGGGGGTCTATGGCTACACCTTC.

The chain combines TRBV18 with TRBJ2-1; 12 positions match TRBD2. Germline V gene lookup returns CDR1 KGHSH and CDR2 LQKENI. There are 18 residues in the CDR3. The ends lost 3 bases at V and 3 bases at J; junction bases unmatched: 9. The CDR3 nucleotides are TGTGCCAGCTCACCCAATCGTGGACTAGCGGGGCACTACAATGAGCAGTTCTTC. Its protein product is CASSPNRGLAGHYNEQFF. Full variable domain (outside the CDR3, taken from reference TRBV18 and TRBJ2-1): NAGVMQNPRHLVRRRGQEARLRCSPMKGHSHVYWYRQLPEEGLKFMVYLQKENIIDESGMPKERFSAEFPKEGPSILRIQQVVRGDSAAYFCASSPNRGLAGHYNEQFFGPGTRLTVL.

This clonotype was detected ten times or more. The CDR3, as DNA: TGCAGTGCTGTAACTAGCTCTGGGGCCAACGTCCTGACTTTC. Translated: CSAVTSSGANVLTF. The V call is TRBV20-1, the J call TRBJ2-6; maybe TRBD2 (5 bases). The V end was cut by 5 bases, the J end by 0 bases, with 8 bases between. Germline assignment: CDR1 DFQATT and CDR2 SNEGSKA (reference sequence). The CDR3 extends over 14 amino acids.

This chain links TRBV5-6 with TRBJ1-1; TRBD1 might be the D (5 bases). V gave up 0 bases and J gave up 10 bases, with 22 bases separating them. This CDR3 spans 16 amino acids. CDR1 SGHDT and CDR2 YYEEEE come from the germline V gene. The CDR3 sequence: CASSLVVVGEAGGAFF. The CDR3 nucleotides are TGTGCCAGCAGCTTGGTGGTGGTAGGGGAGGCCGGTGGAGCTTTCTTT.

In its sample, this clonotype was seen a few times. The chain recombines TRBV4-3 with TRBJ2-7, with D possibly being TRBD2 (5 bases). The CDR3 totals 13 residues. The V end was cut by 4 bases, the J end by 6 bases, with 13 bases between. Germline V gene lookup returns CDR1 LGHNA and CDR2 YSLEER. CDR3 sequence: CASSPPWRPEQYV. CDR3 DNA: TGCGCCAGCAGCCCACCATGGAGGCCCGAGCAGTACGTC.

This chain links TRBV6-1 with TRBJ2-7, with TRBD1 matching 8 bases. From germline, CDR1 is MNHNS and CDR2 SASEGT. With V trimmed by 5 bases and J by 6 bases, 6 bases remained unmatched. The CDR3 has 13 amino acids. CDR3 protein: CASSHRTGREQYV. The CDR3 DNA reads TGTGCCAGCAGTCACCGGACAGGGCGCGAGCAGTACGTC.

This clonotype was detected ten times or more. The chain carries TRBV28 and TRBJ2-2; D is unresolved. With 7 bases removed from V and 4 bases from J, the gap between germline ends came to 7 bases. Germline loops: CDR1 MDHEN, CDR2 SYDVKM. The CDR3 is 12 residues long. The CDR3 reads CASKETTGELFF. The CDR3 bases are TGTGCCAGCAAGGAGACCACCGGGGAGCTGTTTTTT.

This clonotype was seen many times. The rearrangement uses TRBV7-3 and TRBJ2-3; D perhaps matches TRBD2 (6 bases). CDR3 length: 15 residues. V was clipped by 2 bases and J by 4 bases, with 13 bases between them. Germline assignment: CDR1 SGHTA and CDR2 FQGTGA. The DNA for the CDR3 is TGTGCCAGCAGCTTAGCGGGGACGGGCGCAGATACGCAGTATTTT. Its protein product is CASSLAGTGADTQYF.

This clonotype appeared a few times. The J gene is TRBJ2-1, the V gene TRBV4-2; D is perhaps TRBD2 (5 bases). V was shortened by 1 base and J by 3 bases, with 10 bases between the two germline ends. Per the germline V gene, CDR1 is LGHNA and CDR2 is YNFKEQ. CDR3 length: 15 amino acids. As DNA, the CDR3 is TGTGCCAGCAGCCAAGGTAACGGGATCTACAATGAGCAGTTCTTC. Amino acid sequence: CASSQGNGIYNEQFF.

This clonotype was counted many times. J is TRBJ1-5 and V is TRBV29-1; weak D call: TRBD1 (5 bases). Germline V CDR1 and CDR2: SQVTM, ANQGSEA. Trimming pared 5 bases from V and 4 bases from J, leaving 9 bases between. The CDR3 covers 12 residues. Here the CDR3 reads CSVQGENQPQHF. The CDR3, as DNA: TGCAGCGTTCAGGGTGAAAATCAGCCCCAGCATTTT.

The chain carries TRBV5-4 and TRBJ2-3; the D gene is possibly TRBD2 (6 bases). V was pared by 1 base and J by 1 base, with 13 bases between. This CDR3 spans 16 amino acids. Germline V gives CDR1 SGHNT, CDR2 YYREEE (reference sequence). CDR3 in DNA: TGTGCCAGCAGCTTGTCAGCGGGCGCGGGCACAGATACGCAGTATTTT. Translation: CASSLSAGAGTDTQYF.

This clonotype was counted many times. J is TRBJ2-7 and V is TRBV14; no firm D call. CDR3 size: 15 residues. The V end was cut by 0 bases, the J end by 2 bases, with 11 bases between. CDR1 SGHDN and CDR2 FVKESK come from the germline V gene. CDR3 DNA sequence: TGTGCCAGCAGCCAAGACCGGCCCCGCACCTACGAGCAGTACGTC. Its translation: CASSQDRPRTYEQYV.

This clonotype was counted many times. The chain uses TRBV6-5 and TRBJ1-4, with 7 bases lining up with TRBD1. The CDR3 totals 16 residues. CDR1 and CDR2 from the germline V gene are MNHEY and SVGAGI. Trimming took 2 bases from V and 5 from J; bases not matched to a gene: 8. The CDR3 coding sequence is TGTGCCAGCAGTTACCGGATGGGACAGCCAAATGAAAAACTGTTTTTT. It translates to CASSYRMGQPNEKLFF.

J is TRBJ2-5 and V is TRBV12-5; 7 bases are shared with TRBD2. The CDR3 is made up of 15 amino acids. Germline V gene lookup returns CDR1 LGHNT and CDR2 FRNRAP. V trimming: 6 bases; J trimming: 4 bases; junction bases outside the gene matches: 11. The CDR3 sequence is CASGPPWGGGETQYF. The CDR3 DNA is TGTGCTAGTGGGCCCCCTTGGGGGGGGGGAGAGACCCAGTACTTC. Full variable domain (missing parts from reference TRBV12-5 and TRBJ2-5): DARVTQTPRHKVTEMGQEVTMRCQPILGHNTVFWYRQTMMQGLELLAYFRNRAPLDDSGMPKDRFSAEMPDATLATLKIQPSEPRDSAVYFCASGPPWGGGETQYFGPGTRLLVL.

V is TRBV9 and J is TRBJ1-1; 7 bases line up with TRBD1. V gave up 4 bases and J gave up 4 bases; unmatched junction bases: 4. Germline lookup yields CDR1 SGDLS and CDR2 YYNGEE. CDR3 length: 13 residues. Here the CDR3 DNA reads TGTGCCAGCAGCCCTGGGGACAGCACTGAAGCTTTCTTT. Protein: CASSPGDSTEAFF.

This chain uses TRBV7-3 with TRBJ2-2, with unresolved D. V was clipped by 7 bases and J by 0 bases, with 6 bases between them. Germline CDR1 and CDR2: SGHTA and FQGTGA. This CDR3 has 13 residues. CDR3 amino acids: CASTSPNTGELFF. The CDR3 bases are TGTGCCAGCACCTCCCCGAACACCGGGGAGCTGTTTTTT.